A selection of T cell receptor beta chains follows, all from one sample in a study of T-cell memory formation after mild COVID-19. Via MiXCR, TCRdb re-called the 5' RACE reads, giving one row per CDR3 protein. The sample has approximately 560,000 distinct CDR3 sequences; around 16% are singletons. Specimen: PBMCs or a T cell subset sorted from them (not recorded which). Receptor source: an adult woman who had mild COVID-19 (a few samples of this study predate the infection). Cell type and time point are not known. Both conserved end residues are part of each CDR3. A D gene is named only where the DNA matches it firmly. Clone size is stated in some rows and not others, as once, few, many or a class when expanded.

clone size	D gene	V gene	J gene	CDR3 DNA	CDR3 protein
few	-	TRBV27	TRBJ1-1	TGTGCCAGCAGTCCCTTGACAGACATGAACACTGAAGCTTTCTTT	CASSPLTDMNTEAFF
medium-sized	TRBD1	TRBV6-5	TRBJ1-1	TGTGCCAGCAGATACCAGGGGGGGACTGAAGCTTTCTTT	CASRYQGGTEAFF
few	TRBD2	TRBV7-6	TRBJ2-3	TGTGCCAGCTTCGGGGCTAGCGGGGGAAGCACAGATACGCAGTATTTT	CASFGASGGSTDTQYF
few	TRBD1	TRBV6-2/TRBV6-3	TRBJ1-2	TGTGCCAGCAGTCTCCGACAGGGAGGTTTCTATGGCTACACCTTC	CASSLRQGGFYGYTF
many	-	TRBV4-2	TRBJ2-5	TGTGCCAGCAGTGACAGGAGGGAGACCCAGTACTTC	CASSDRRETQYF
-	-	TRBV5-1	TRBJ1-1	TGCGCCAGCAGCTTGGCCAACAGGGACACTGAAGCTTTCTTT	CASSLANRDTEAFF
few	TRBD1	TRBV5-1	TRBJ1-1	TGCGCCAGCCGGGACAGTTCTATGAACACTGAAGCTTTCTTT	CASRDSSMNTEAFF
-	-	TRBV6-2/TRBV6-3	TRBJ1-5	TGTGCCAGCAGTTGGACAGTTGGCAATCAGCCCCAGCATTTT	CASSWTVGNQPQHF
-	-	TRBV2	TRBJ2-5	TGTGCCAGCAGATCAACTGCCCCCGCCCAGTACTTC	CASRSTAPAQYF
-	TRBD2	TRBV12-3/TRBV12-4	TRBJ2-1	TGTGCCAGCAGTATCACCCCCGACGGGAGGGAGCAGTTCTTC	CASSITPDGREQFF
-	TRBD1	TRBV20-1	TRBJ1-1	TGCAGTGCTCCGGCCGGGACAGGGGGTAGAGCTTTCTTT	CSAPAGTGGRAFF
-	-	TRBV7-2	TRBJ2-6	TGTGCCAGCAGCTTAGGGATAGTCGGGGCCAACGTCCTGACTTTC	CASSLGIVGANVLTF
-	-	TRBV20-1	TRBJ2-5	TGCAGTGCCCCCCCGGGGGCGGAGAACCAAGAGACCCAGTACTTC	CSAPPGAENQETQYF
-	-	TRBV6-1	TRBJ1-1	TGTGCCAGCAGTGAATTGGGAAGGCGGGCTTTCTTT	CASSELGRRAFF
-	-	TRBV11-2	TRBJ2-3	TGTGCCAGCAGCTTGGGGGGGCTAGGAGACGGCACAGATACGCAGTATTTT	CASSLGGLGDGTDTQYF
few	-	TRBV15	TRBJ1-1	TGTGCCACCAGCAGGGTTACGGAAGCTTTCTTT	CATSRVTEAFF
few	-	TRBV12-3/TRBV12-4	TRBJ2-1	TGTGCCAGCAGACACAGCGGGCCATCGGGTAATGAGCAGTTCTTC	CASRHSGPSGNEQFF
-	-	TRBV5-1	TRBJ1-2	TGCGCCAGTCGAATTAGTGGGGGGGCCTACTATGGCTACACCTTC	CASRISGGAYYGYTF
few	-	TRBV20-1	TRBJ2-1	TGCAGTGCTAGACTGGGCAATGAGCAGTTCTTC	CSARLGNEQFF